This TCR beta chain was observed in a study of blood T cell repertoires in COVID-19. The CDR3 contains 16 residues. Germline CDR1 is MNHEY and CDR2 is SVGEGT. The V end lost 2 bases, the J end lost 5 bases, and 18 bases lay between the germline ends. In the study's own analysis: Estimated nucleated cell counts came from reference gene primer amplification. Method: immunoSEQ multiplex PCR; TCRdb's copy keeps in-frame clones and lacks some. That table is the source of V, J and clone size, and D and trimming were worked out from the DNA. The sample has roughly 290,000 clones; more than 70% are singletons.

This sequence originates from a woman in her 50s who had recovered from COVID-19. The sample taken for sequencing was peripheral blood. The V and J genes are TRBV6-2 or TRBV6-3 and TRBJ2-5; D might be TRBD2 (7 bases). CDR3 sequence: CASSYTWGGRGETQYF. The CDR3 DNA reads TGTGCCAGCAGTTACACGTGGGGGGGGCGTGGGGAGACCCAGTACTTC.